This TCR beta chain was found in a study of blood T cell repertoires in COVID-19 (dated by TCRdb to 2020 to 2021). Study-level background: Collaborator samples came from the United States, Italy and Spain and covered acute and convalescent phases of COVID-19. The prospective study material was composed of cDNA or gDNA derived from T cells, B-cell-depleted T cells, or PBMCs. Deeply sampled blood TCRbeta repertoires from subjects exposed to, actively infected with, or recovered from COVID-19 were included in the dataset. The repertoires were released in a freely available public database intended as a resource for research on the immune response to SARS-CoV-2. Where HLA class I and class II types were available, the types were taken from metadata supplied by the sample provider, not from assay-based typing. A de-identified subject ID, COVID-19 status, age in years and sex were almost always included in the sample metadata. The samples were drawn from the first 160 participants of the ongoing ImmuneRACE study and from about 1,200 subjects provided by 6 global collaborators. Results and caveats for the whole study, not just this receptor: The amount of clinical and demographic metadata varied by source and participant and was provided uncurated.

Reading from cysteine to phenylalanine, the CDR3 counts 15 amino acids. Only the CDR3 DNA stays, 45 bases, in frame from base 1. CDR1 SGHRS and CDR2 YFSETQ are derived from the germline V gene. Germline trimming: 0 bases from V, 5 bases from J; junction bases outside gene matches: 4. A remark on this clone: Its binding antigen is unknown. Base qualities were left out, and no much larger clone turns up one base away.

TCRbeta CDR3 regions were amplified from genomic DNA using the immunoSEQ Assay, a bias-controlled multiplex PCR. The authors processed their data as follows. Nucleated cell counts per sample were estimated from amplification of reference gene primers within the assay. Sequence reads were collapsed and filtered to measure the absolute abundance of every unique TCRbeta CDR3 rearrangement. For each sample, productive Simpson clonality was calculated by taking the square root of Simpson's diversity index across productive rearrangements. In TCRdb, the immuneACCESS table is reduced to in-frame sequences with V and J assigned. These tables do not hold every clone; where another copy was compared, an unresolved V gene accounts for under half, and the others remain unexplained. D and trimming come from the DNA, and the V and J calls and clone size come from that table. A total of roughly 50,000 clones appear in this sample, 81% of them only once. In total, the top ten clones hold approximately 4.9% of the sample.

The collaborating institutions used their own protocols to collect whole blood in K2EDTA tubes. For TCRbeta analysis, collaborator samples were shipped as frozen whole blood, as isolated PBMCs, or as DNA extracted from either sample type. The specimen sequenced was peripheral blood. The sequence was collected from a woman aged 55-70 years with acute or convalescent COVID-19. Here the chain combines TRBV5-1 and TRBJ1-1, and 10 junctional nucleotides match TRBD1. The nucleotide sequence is TGCGCCAGCAGCTTGGAGGGACAGGGGAGGACTGAAGCTTTCTTT. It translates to CASSLEGQGRTEAFF.